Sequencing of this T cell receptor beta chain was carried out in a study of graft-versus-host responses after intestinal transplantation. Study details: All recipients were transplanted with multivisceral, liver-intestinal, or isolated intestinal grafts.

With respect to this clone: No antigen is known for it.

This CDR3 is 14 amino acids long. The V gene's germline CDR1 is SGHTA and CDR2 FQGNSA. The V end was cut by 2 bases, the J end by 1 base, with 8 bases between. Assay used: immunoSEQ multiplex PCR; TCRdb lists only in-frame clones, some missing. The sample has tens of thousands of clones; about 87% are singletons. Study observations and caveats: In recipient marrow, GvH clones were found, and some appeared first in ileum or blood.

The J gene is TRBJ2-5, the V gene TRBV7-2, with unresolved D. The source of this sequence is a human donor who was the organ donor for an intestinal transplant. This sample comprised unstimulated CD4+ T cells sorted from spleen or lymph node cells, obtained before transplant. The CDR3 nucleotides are TGTGCCAGCAGCTTAACCCCAGGCCAAGAGACCCAGTACTTC. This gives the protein CASSLTPGQETQYF.